What follows are 7 T cell receptor beta chains derived from one specimen sequenced in a study of identical twins (dated by TCRdb to 2016 to 2017). Libraries were prepared through 5' RACE. Sequencing took place on an Illumina HiSeq 2000. The raw public data were reprocessed by TCRdb itself: fastp quality trimming at Q25, MiXCR clonotype calling, in-frame beta chains only. Entries that share a CDR3 protein sequence are merged under the most common genes and DNA. A total of 1.5 million to 2 million distinct CDR3 sequences appear in this sample, around 33% of them only once. The top ten hold approximately 0.29% of the sample. Sample: cord blood. Receptor source: a newborn girl in good health.

This clonotype occurred many times. The chain joins TRBV6-5 to TRBJ2-3, with D unresolved. This CDR3 comprises 12 residues. V was shortened by 5 bases and J by 6 bases, with 9 bases between the two germline ends. Germline lookup yields CDR1 MNHEY and CDR2 SVGAGI. DNA of the CDR3: TGTGCCAGCAGTCGAACGTGGGATACGCAGTATTTT. This gives the protein CASSRTWDTQYF.

The J gene is TRBJ2-7, the V gene TRBV7-6, with TRBD2 matching over 7 bases. The CDR3 loop spans 16 amino acids. The J segment lost 7 bases and the V segment lost 0 bases, leaving 12 bases of the junction unmatched. Germline CDR1 reads SGHVS; CDR2 reads FNYEAQ. DNA of the CDR3: TGTGCCAGCAGCTTAGCCTCTAAGCGGGGCTACAATGAGCAGTACTTC. It encodes CASSLASKRGYNEQYF.

At least ten counts were recorded for this clonotype. The chain employs TRBV9 and TRBJ2-3; 13 bases fit TRBD2. CDR3 length equals 17 residues. J lost 3 bases, V lost 1 base, and 5 bases had no gene match. Germline lookup yields CDR1 SGDLS and CDR2 YYNGEE. The CDR3 nucleotides read TGTGCCAGCAGCGTACGACTAGCGGGAGGAGGTACAGATACGCAGTATTTT. Translated, it gives CASSVRLAGGGTDTQYF.

The rearrangement links TRBV20-1 to TRBJ2-1; TRBD2 matches 10 bases. This CDR3 has 13 residues. J lost 10 bases, V lost 2 bases, and 5 bases had no gene match. CDR1 DFQATT and CDR2 SNEGSKA come from the germline V gene (reference sequence). The CDR3 DNA follows: TGCAGTGCTAGACGGACTAGCGGCTACGAGCAGTTCTTC. This sequence encodes CSARRTSGYEQFF.

This clonotype appeared many times. V gene TRBV29-1 combines with J gene TRBJ2-7; the D is unclear. V was trimmed by 4 bases and J by 3 bases, leaving 13 bases between them. This CDR3 is built from 13 residues. Germline CDR1 is SQVTM and CDR2 is ANQGSEA. The CDR3 loop is CSVVGRMNYEQYF. CDR3 sequence (DNA): TGCAGCGTTGTTGGCAGGATGAACTACGAGCAGTACTTC.

The rearrangement uses TRBV7-8 and TRBJ2-1; D uncertain. Looked up from germline, CDR1 is SGHVS and CDR2 is FQNEAQ. This CDR3 spans 15 amino acids. V was pared by 5 bases and J by 9 bases, with 20 bases between. CDR3 amino acids: CASSPNRGRSGEQFF. The CDR3 nucleotides read TGTGCCAGCAGCCCCAATCGAGGCCGGTCGGGTGAGCAGTTCTTC.

In this sample, this clonotype turned up a few times. The V call is TRBV9, the J call TRBJ2-1, with D maybe TRBD2 (6 bases). The CDR3 totals 16 residues. Germline-derived CDR1 and CDR2 are SGDLS and YYNGEE. The ends were cut back, 4 bases at V and 5 bases at J, with 19 bases in the middle. The CDR3 bases are TGTGCCAGCAGCCCCCCCCATCGGACTACCAACAATGAGCAGTTCTTC. Translating it yields CASSPPHRTTNNEQFF.